A single sample is the source of the 21 T cell receptor beta chains below, sequenced in a study of blood T cell repertoires in COVID-19. Produced via immunoSEQ multiplex PCR; TCRdb's table is partial and in-frame only. The repertoire holds 150,000 to 200,000 clones, with about three quarters as singletons. The sample consisted of peripheral blood. The receptors were gathered from a woman in her 70s with acute or convalescent COVID-19.

V gene TRBV4-2 combines with J gene TRBJ2-4; 9 bases align to TRBD1. The V gene's germline CDR1 is LGHNA and CDR2 YNFKEQ. The junction had 9 bases not matched to a gene; V was cut back by 3 bases and J by 6 bases. CDR3 length equals 16 residues. The DNA for the CDR3 is TGTGCCAGCAGCCAGGACAGGGGAGCGGGTGGAAACATTCAGTACTTC. Its translation: CASSQDRGAGGNIQYF.

This clone has more than one count but fewer than ten. The rearrangement uses TRBV19 and TRBJ2-2, with D hard to call. The CDR3 is made up of 14 amino acids. Looked up from germline, CDR1 is LNHDA and CDR2 is SQIVND (reference sequence). Trimming left V 1 base short and J 0 bases short, with 3 bases between. The CDR3 DNA sequence: TGTGCCAGTAGTATAGCTGCGAACACCGGGGAGCTGTTTTTT. Translated, it gives CASSIAANTGELFF.

This clone appeared a single time. CDR3 loop: CASSIGQGNQVNTEAFF. CDR3 sequence (DNA): TGTGCCAGTAGTATCGGTCAGGGAAATCAGGTGAACACTGAAGCTTTCTTT. The J gene is TRBJ1-1, the V gene TRBV19; a possible D gene is TRBD1 (5 bases). V was cut by 3 bases and J by 0 bases, with 17 bases left in between. The CDR3 has 17 residues. CDR1 and CDR2 (germline): LNHDA, SQIVND (reference sequence).

V usage is TRBV5-1 and J usage is TRBJ2-7; 8 bases map to TRBD1. The CDR3 runs to 14 residues. The germline V gene encodes CDR1 SGHRS and CDR2 YFSETQ. J lost 1 base, V lost 5 bases, and 5 bases had no gene match. This CDR3 reads CASSSDRASYEQYF. CDR3 nucleotide sequence: TGCGCCAGCAGTTCGGACAGGGCATCCTACGAGCAGTACTTC.

V is TRBV30 and J is TRBJ2-3; 10 bases align to TRBD2. This CDR3 has 18 residues. With V trimmed by 2 bases and J by 7 bases, 18 bases remained unmatched. Germline V gene sequence: CDR1 GTSNPN, CDR2 SVGIG (reference sequence). Here the CDR3 DNA reads TGTGCCTGGAGTCGGAATAGCGGGAGGTCTTTCGCATTGTATACGCAGTATTTT. The encoded protein is CAWSRNSGRSFALYTQYF.

This clone has more than one count but fewer than ten. The chain joins TRBV5-1 to TRBJ1-3, with no clear D. Germline CDR1 reads SGHRS; CDR2 reads YFSETQ. This CDR3 has 18 amino acids. V lost 3 bases, J lost 0 bases, and 19 bases lay in between. The CDR3: CASSSEPIQRTSGNTIYF. DNA of the CDR3: TGCGCCAGCAGCTCCGAACCTATACAGAGAACCTCTGGAAACACCATATATTTT.

This rearrangement joins TRBV10-2 to TRBJ2-7, with a weak D call TRBD2 (6 bases). The CDR3 loop spans 15 amino acids. Trimming cost V 5 bases and J 5 bases, with 19 bases left between them. The germline gives CDR1 WSHSY, CDR2 SAAADI. The CDR3 DNA sequence: TGCGCCAGCAGTAGATCGGGAGCGTCCGCGAACGAGCAGTACTTC. This sequence encodes CASSRSGASANEQYF.

The J gene is TRBJ1-2, the V gene TRBV19; D not certain. The germline gives CDR1 LNHDA, CDR2 SQIVND (reference sequence). The V end was cut by 7 bases, the J end by 8 bases, with 11 bases between. This CDR3 contains 11 residues. For the CDR3, the DNA is TGTGCCAGTAACGCTGGAGGAGGCTACACCTTC. The encoded protein is CASNAGGGYTF.

In its sample, this clone was seen many times. This chain connects TRBV2 to TRBJ2-7; D call uncertain. Germline CDR1 SNHLY, CDR2 FYNNEI. The CDR3 length is 14 residues. The V and J ends lost 3 bases and 3 bases respectively, with 12 bases between them. Here the CDR3 reads CASSDYRGNYEQYF. CDR3 DNA sequence: TGTGCCAGCAGTGATTACCGCGGTAACTACGAGCAGTACTTC.

The chain links TRBV4-1 to TRBJ1-3, with D maybe TRBD1 (5 bases). V lost 2 bases and J lost 3, with 11 bases in between. The germline CDR1 and CDR2 sequences are MGHRA and YSYEKL. The CDR3 sequence is 15 residues long. The CDR3 spells CASSQTGMSGNTIYF. CDR3 coding DNA: TGCGCCAGCAGCCAAACAGGCATGAGTGGAAACACCATATATTTT.

The CDR3 coding sequence is TGTGCCAGCAGCTCAAACTTGGACAGGGGGTATGGCTACACCTTC. Protein: CASSSNLDRGYGYTF. J is TRBJ1-2 and V is TRBV7-9, with 10 bases aligning to TRBD1. The CDR3 has 15 amino acids. CDR1 is SEHNR and CDR2 is FQNEAQ in the germline V gene (reference sequence). J was trimmed by 5 bases and V by 4 bases; bases with no gene match: 7.

This chain's CDR3 is CASSQDLELVSYNEQFF. The CDR3 DNA reads as TGTGCCAGCAGCCAAGATCTAGAATTAGTCTCCTACAATGAGCAGTTCTTC. The rearrangement links TRBV4-2 to TRBJ2-1; D not certain. V shed 0 bases and J shed 0 bases, with 12 bases lying between them. This CDR3 comprises 17 residues. CDR1 and CDR2 (germline): LGHNA, YNFKEQ.

The J gene is TRBJ2-1, the V gene TRBV6-5, with 10 bases lining up with TRBD2. This CDR3 contains 15 residues. Trimming cost V 7 bases and J 8 bases; bases outside gene matches: 11. The V gene's germline CDR1 is MNHEY and CDR2 SVGAGI. The CDR3 DNA follows: TGTGCCAGCATACCAACAGCGGGAGGGAGCGATGAGCAGTTCTTC. Protein sequence: CASIPTAGGSDEQFF.

The rearrangement joins TRBV5-5 to TRBJ1-1; 8 bases match TRBD1. This CDR3 comprises 17 residues. The V gene's germline CDR1 is SGHKS and CDR2 YYEKEE (reference sequence). Trimming removed 5 bases from V and 0 bases from J; junction bases left unmatched: 12. The CDR3 DNA is TGTGCCAGCAGGATGCAGGGGGCGGCGGAGATGAACACTGAAGCTTTCTTT. Translating it yields CASRMQGAAEMNTEAFF.

The rearrangement joins TRBV27 to TRBJ2-3, with 8 nucleotides matching TRBD2. With 1 base clipped from V and 3 bases from J, the junction kept 6 bases outside the gene matches. Germline values: CDR1 MNHEY, CDR2 SMNVEV (reference sequence). The CDR3 is 16 amino acids. The CDR3 sequence: CASSLYVAGTTDTQYF. The DNA of the CDR3 is TGTGCCAGCAGTTTATATGTAGCGGGGACAACAGATACGCAGTATTTT.

This clone was detected once. The chain combines TRBV5-1 with TRBJ2-7, with TRBD1 matching 8 bases. Germline CDR1 reads SGHRS; CDR2 reads YFSETQ. This CDR3 comprises 14 residues. V gave up 2 bases and J gave up 3 bases; unmatched junction bases: 4. CDR3 nucleotide sequence: TGCGCCAGCAGCTTAAACAGGGGGAACTACGAGCAGTACTTC. Its protein is CASSLNRGNYEQYF.

The chain couples TRBV18 to TRBJ2-2; D not certain. CDR3 size: 13 residues. Deletions cut 3 bases from V and 8 bases from J, with 10 bases between. CDR1 KGHSH and CDR2 LQKENI come from the germline V gene. The CDR3 DNA is TGTGCCAGCTCACCCGAATTACAAGGGGAGCTGTTTTTT. Protein sequence: CASSPELQGELFF. Filled out from reference TRBV18 and TRBJ2-2, the complete variable domain reads NAGVMQNPRHLVRRRGQEARLRCSPMKGHSHVYWYRQLPEEGLKFMVYLQKENIIDESGMPKERFSAEFPKEGPSILRIQQVVRGDSAAYFCASSPELQGELFFGEGSRLTVL.

In this sample, this clone turned up once. The J gene is TRBJ1-2, the V gene TRBV2, with D possibly TRBD1 on 6 matching bases. Germline CDR1 reads SNHLY; CDR2 reads FYNNEI. Trimming removed 4 bases from V and 6 bases from J, with 21 bases in between. There are 16 residues in the CDR3. In nucleotides, the CDR3 is TGTGCCAGCAGTGTATCCCCAAACAGGGCGAGGGATGGCTACACCTTC. Encoded protein: CASSVSPNRARDGYTF. The full variable domain, its missing parts supplied by reference TRBV2 and TRBJ1-2, is EPEVTQTPSHQVTQMGQEVILRCVPISNHLYFYWYRQILGQKVEFLVSFYNNEISEKSEIFDDQFSVERPDGSNFTLKIRSTKLEDSAMYFCASSVSPNRARDGYTFGSGTRLTVV.

The V call is TRBV7-8, the J call TRBJ2-7, with D perhaps matching TRBD2 (6 bases). In germline, CDR1 is SGHVS, CDR2 FQNEAQ. V was pared by 1 base and J by 5 bases, with 12 bases between. The CDR3 covers 14 residues. The CDR3 here is CASSLGRLANEQYF. As DNA, the CDR3 is TGTGCCAGCAGCTTAGGTCGGCTAGCGAACGAGCAGTACTTC.

The genes are TRBV5-1 and TRBJ2-7; 8 bases are a match to TRBD2. CDR3 size: 15 residues. The germline V gene encodes CDR1 SGHRS and CDR2 YFSETQ. The V and J ends lost 0 bases and 0 bases, in that order; junction bases with no gene match: 2. This CDR3 is CASSLGGTSSYEQYF. The CDR3, as DNA: TGCGCCAGCAGCTTGGGGGGGACTAGCTCCTACGAGCAGTACTTC.

This clone was seen more than once but under ten times. The chain joins TRBV6-4 to TRBJ1-4; TRBD1 matches 9 bases. The CDR3 is 13 amino acids. With 6 bases clipped from V and 6 bases from J, the junction kept 2 bases outside the gene matches. CDR1 is MRHNA and CDR2 is SNTAGT in the germline V gene. The CDR3 spells CASSRDRDEKLFF. DNA of the CDR3: TGTGCCAGCAGCCGGGACAGGGATGAAAAACTGTTTTTT.